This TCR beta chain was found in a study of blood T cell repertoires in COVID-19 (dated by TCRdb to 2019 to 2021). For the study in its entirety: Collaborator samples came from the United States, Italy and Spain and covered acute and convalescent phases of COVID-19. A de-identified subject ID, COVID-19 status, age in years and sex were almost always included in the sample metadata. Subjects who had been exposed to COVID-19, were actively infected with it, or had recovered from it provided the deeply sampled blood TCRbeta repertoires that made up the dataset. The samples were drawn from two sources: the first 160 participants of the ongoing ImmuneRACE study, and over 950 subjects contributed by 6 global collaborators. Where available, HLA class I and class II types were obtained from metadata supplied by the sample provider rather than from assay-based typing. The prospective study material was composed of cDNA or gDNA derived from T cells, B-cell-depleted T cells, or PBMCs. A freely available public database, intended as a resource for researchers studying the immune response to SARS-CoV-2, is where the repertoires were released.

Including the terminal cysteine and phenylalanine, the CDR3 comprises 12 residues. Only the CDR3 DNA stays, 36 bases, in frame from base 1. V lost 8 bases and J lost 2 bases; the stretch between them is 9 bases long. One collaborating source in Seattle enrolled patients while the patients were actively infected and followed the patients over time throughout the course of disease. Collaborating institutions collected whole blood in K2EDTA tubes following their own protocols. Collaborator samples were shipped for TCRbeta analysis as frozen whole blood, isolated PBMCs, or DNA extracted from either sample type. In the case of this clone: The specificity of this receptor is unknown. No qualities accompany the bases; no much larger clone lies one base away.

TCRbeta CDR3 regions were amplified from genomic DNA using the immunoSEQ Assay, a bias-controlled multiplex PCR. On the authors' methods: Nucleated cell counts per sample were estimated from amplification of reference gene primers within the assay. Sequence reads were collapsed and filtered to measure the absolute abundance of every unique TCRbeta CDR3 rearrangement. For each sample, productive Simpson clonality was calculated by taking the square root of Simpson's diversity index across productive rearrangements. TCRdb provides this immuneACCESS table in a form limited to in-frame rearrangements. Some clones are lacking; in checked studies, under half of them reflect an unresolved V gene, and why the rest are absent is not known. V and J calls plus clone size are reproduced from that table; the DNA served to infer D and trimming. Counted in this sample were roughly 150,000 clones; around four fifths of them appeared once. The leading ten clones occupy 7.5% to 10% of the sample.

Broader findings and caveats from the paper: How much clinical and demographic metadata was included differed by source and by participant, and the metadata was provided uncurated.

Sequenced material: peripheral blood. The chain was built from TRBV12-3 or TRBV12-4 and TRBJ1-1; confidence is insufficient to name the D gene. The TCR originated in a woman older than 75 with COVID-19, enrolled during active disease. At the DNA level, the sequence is TGTGCCAGCGCCATGCGAAACACTGAAGCTTTCTTT. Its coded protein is CASAMRNTEAFF.